Shown below are 11 T cell receptor beta chains from a single sample sequenced in a study of T cell clusters in autoimmune cytopenias. Tens of thousands of genome equivalents of blood DNA were amplified for TRB. Multiplex touch-down PCR amplified TRB using TRB-A and TRB-B pools in one tube. From the multiplex PCR reads, TCRdb lists one entry per CDR3 protein and no DNA. The sample includes about 6,900 distinct CDR3 sequences. These data are also associated with another study on T cell repertoires in aging, cancer and after chemotherapy.

The sequenced material came from peripheral blood. The receptors come from a human donor in good health.

Measured by frequency, this clonotype is large. This chain links TRBV6-1 with TRBJ2-2. The CDR3 has 15 residues. CDR1 and CDR2 from the germline V gene are MNHNS and SASEGT. The chain's CDR3 is CASSEGVANTGELFF.

V usage is TRBV12-3 or TRBV12-4 and J usage is TRBJ1-5; TCRdb's D call of TRBD1 is untestable without DNA. The CDR3 runs 15 residues. The chain's CDR3 is CASSLDRYSNQPQHF.

This chain uses TRBV6-5 with TRBJ1-5; the D gene TCRdb calls, TRBD1, cannot be checked with no DNA. The CDR3 has 14 residues. Germline-derived CDR1 and CDR2 are MNHEY and SVGAGI. This CDR3 reads CASSYSGGNQPQHF.

The CDR3 loop reads CASSQIRMTGGMAGELFF. The chain has TRBV12-3 or TRBV12-4 and TRBJ2-2; TCRdb's D call of TRBD1 is untestable without DNA. The CDR3 runs 18 residues.

The rearrangement uses TRBV6-6 and TRBJ2-7; there is no DNA to check the TCRdb D call of TRBD2. Germline assignment: CDR1 MNHNY and CDR2 SVGAGI (reference sequence). The CDR3 runs to 15 residues. The CDR3 region is CASSYVQLAEYEQYF.

According to its frequency, this clonotype is medium-sized. The chain uses TRBV6-1 and TRBJ2-6; TCRdb lists TRBD1, though no DNA is available to test this call. CDR3 length equals 15 residues. Germline CDR1 is MNHNS and CDR2 is SASEGT. CDR3 amino acids: CASSVGHSGANVLTF.

Frequency places this clonotype as medium-sized. The chain employs TRBV15 and TRBJ2-2; checking the TCRdb D call of TRBD1 is not possible without DNA. There are 17 residues in the CDR3. The germline V gene encodes CDR1 LNHNV and CDR2 YYDKDF (reference sequence). This CDR3 is CATTKSSGGLRDGELFF.

Considering frequency, this clonotype is medium-sized (0.01 to 0.1%). The chain employs TRBV6-2 or TRBV6-3 and TRBJ2-5; TCRdb lists TRBD2, though no DNA is available to test this call. The CDR3 is 13 amino acids. Germline CDR1 MNHEY, CDR2 SVGEGT. CDR3: CASRRLAGSTQYF.

The chain joins TRBV19 to TRBJ1-1; there is no DNA to check the TCRdb D call of TRBD1. The CDR3 totals 15 residues. CDR1 LNHDA and CDR2 SQIVND come from the germline V gene (reference sequence). The CDR3 loop is CASMGTGIPNTEAFF.

The V and J genes are TRBV27 and TRBJ2-3; TCRdb designates TRBD1, a call that cannot be tested without DNA. This CDR3 has 16 amino acids. Looked up from germline, CDR1 is MNHEY and CDR2 is SMNVEV (reference sequence). CDR3 in amino acids: CASKVRKGDGADTQYF.

This clonotype registers medium-sized by frequency. J is TRBJ1-4 and V is TRBV15; TCRdb's D gene call, TRBD1, goes unchecked for lack of DNA. CDR1 and CDR2 (germline): LNHNV, YYDKDF (reference sequence). This CDR3 region has 14 residues. The CDR3 loop reads CATSRGTGGEKLFF.